The T cell receptor beta chain described here comes from a study of blood T cell dynamics during melanoma immunotherapy. Regarding time point: week 3, after first cycle of checkpoint inhibitor. Sampling occurred pretreatment (T0) and at week 3 (W3), after cycle one of checkpoint blockade. CDR3 size: 14 residues. Germline assignment: CDR1 SEHNR and CDR2 FQNEAQ (reference sequence). Trimming shortened V by 5 bases and J by 1 base, and 11 bases separated the two germline ends. Each bulk PBMC sample had roughly 0.35 ug DNA loaded. Using immunoSEQ multiplex PCR, the repertoire was profiled, and TCRdb retains in-frame clones only, with some absent. The sample contains about 11,000 clones, around 86% of which appear only once.

The V gene is TRBV7-9, the J gene TRBJ1-2, with a weak D call TRBD1 (6 bases). This TCR came from a human donor with melanoma. Specimen: blood, collected from a patient treated with checkpoint blockade. The CDR3 DNA follows: TGTGCCAGCAGCCCCCCGGACAGTAACTATGGCTACACCTTC. It translates to CASSPPDSNYGYTF.